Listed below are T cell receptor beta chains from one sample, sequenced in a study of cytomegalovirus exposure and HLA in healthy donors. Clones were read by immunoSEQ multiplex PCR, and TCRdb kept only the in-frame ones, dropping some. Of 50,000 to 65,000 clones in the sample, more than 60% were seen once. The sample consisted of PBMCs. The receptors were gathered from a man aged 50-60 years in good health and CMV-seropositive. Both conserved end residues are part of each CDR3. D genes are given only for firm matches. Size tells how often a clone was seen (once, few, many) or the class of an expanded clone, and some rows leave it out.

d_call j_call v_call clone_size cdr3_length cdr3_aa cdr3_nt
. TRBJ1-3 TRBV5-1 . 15 CASSLDTGSGNTIYF TGCGCCAGCAGCTTGGATACGGGCTCTGGAAACACCATATATTTT
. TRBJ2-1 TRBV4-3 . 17 CASSQDIIAVIYNAQFF TGCGCCAGCAGCCAAGATATCATAGCAGTAATCTACAATGCGCAGTTCTTC
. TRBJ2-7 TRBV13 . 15 CASSLTGKTVYEQYF TGTGCCAGCAGCCTAACAGGGAAGACGGTCTACGAGCAGTACTTC
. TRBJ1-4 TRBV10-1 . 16 CASSDPDRTVEEKLFF TGCGCCAGCAGTGACCCTGACAGGACGGTAGAGGAAAAACTGTTTTTT
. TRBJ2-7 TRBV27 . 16 CASSLSGSSAPYEQYF TGTGCCAGCAGTTTATCGGGCTCCTCGGCCCCCTACGAGCAGTACTTC
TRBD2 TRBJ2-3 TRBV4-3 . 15 CASSQALAGEDTQYF TGCGCCAGCAGCCAAGCGCTAGCGGGGGAGGATACGCAGTATTTT
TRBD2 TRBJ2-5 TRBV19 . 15 CASSKRGGSRETQYF TGTGCCAGTAGCAAGCGGGGGGGTTCGCGAGAGACCCAGTACTTC
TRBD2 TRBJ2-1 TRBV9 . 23 CASSFSLLTGTSGRGVRYNEQFF TGTGCCAGCAGCTTTAGCCTCCTCACCGGGACTAGCGGGAGGGGGGTCCGATACAATGAGCAGTTCTTC
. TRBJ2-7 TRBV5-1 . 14 CASSFRDNSYEQYF TGCGCCAGCAGCTTCCGGGACAATTCCTACGAGCAGTACTTC
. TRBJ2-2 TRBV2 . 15 CASSVSRGDTGELFF TGTGCCAGCAGTGTTTCCAGGGGGGACACCGGGGAGCTGTTTTTT
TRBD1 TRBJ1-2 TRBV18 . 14 CASSRGTDHYGYTF TGTGCCAGCTCACGTGGGACAGACCACTATGGCTACACCTTC
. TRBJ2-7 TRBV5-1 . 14 CASSSSGRTYEQYF TGCGCCAGCAGCTCTTCTGGACGGACTTACGAGCAGTACTTC
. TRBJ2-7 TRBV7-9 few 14 CASSMTTSGGEQYF TGTGCCAGCAGCATGACTACTTCAGGCGGGGAGCAGTACTTC
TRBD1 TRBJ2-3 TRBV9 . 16 CASSVEGAGVIDTQYF TGTGCCAGCAGCGTAGAGGGGGCAGGGGTGATAGATACGCAGTATTTT
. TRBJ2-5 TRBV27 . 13 CASSLSEVGTQYF TGTGCCAGCAGTTTATCCGAAGTCGGGACCCAGTACTTC
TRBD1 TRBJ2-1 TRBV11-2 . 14 CASSLWDRDNEQFF TGTGCCAGCAGCTTGTGGGACAGAGACAATGAGCAGTTCTTC
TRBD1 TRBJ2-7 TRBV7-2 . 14 CASSLGRSGGEQYF TGTGCCAGCAGCTTAGGACGGTCAGGGGGCGAGCAGTACTTC
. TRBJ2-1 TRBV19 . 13 CASTSRVVNEQFF TGTGCCAGTACCTCCCGGGTTGTAAATGAGCAGTTCTTC
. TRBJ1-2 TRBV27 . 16 CASSPLGAGDIYGYTF TGTGCCAGCAGTCCCCTGGGGGCGGGGGACATCTATGGCTACACCTTC
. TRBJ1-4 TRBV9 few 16 CASSVAGSGTWEKLFF TGTGCCAGCAGCGTAGCCGGGTCCGGGACATGGGAAAAACTGTTTTTT
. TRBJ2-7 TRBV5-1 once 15 CASNPKVPGGSEQYF TGCGCCAGCAACCCCAAGGTGCCCGGAGGAAGCGAGCAGTACTTC
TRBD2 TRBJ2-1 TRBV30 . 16 CAWSPARTSVYNEQFF TGTGCCTGGAGCCCTGCGCGGACTAGCGTATACAATGAGCAGTTCTTC
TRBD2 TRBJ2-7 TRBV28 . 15 CASSYLAGVDYEQYF TGTGCCAGCAGTTACCTAGCGGGAGTAGACTACGAGCAGTACTTC
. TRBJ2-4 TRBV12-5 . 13 CASGLVAASVQYF TGTGCTAGTGGTTTGGTAGCGGCGAGCGTTCAGTACTTC
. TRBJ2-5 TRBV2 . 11 CARREEETQYF TGTGCCAGACGGGAAGAAGAGACCCAGTACTTC
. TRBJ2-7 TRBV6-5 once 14 CASSEVEGIYEQYF TGTGCCAGCAGTGAAGTGGAGGGGATCTACGAGCAGTACTTC
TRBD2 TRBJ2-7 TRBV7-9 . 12 CSSSFLAGEQYF TGTTCCAGCAGTTTTCTAGCGGGAGAGCAGTACTTC
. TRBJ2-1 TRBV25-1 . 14 CASSGTGVYNEQFF TGTGCCAGCAGTGGGACGGGGGTCTACAATGAGCAGTTCTTC
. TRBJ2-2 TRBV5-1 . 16 CASSLAEKGDTGELFF TGCGCCAGCAGCTTGGCCGAGAAAGGGGACACCGGGGAGCTGTTTTTT
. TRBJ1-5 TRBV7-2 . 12 CASSLGREPQHF TGTGCCAGCAGCTTAGGACGGGAGCCCCAGCATTTT
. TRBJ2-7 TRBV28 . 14 CASSIGVAAYEQYF TGTGCCAGCAGTATCGGAGTAGCCGCCTACGAGCAGTACTTC
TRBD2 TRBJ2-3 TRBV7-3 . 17 CASSLRSGSSGTDTQYF TGTGCCAGCAGCTTACGTAGCGGGAGTTCGGGCACAGATACGCAGTATTTT
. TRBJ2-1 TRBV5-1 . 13 CASSSGTYNEQFF TGCGCCAGCAGCTCGGGGACCTACAATGAGCAGTTCTTC
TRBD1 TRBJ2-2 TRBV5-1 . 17 CASRGEQGALNTGELFF TGCGCCAGCCGCGGGGAACAGGGGGCCTTAAACACCGGGGAGCTGTTTTTT
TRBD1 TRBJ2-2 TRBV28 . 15 CASTFRTGGAGELFF TGTGCCAGCACTTTCAGGACAGGGGGCGCCGGGGAGCTGTTTTTT
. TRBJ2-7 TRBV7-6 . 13 CASSLGSLYEQYF TGTGCCAGCAGCTTAGGGTCGCTATACGAGCAGTACTTC
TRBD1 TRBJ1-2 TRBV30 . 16 CAWRPPGQGVTYGYTF TGTGCCTGGAGACCCCCGGGACAGGGGGTGACCTATGGCTACACCTTC
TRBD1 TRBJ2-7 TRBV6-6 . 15 CASSYSDRVAYEQYF TGTGCCAGCAGTTACTCTGACAGGGTGGCCTACGAGCAGTACTTC
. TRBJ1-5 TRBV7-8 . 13 CASSWAENQPQHF TGTGCCAGCAGCTGGGCCGAAAATCAGCCCCAGCATTTT
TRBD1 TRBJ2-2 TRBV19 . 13 CAGGQGGTGELFF TGTGCCGGCGGACAGGGAGGTACCGGGGAGCTGTTTTTT